These 25 T cell receptor beta chains were sequenced from one sample in a study of identical twins. TCRdb reanalysed the 5' RACE reads using MiXCR and keeps one entry per CDR3 protein. The repertoire holds hundreds of thousands of distinct CDR3 sequences, with 21% as singletons. The data also belong to a second study, concerning T cells expressing NK-cell markers.

Sequencing input: PBMCs. These receptors were obtained from a woman aged 18 to 35 in good health.

In its sample, this clonotype was seen many times. This rearrangement joins TRBV12-3 or TRBV12-4 to TRBJ2-7, with D perhaps TRBD1 (5 bases). The CDR3 covers 14 residues. V was pared by 6 bases and J by 2 bases, with 14 bases between. CDR3 sequence reads: CASSPWGQAYEQYF. CDR3 DNA sequence: TGTGCCAGCAGCCCCTGGGGCCAGGCCTACGAGCAGTACTTC.

The genes are TRBV4-1 and TRBJ1-3; D not certain. This CDR3 has 15 residues. Germline assignment: CDR1 MGHRA and CDR2 YSYEKL. With 0 bases removed from V and 0 bases from J, the gap between germline ends came to 6 bases. In DNA form, the CDR3 reads TGCGCCAGCAGCCAAGATAACTTCTCTGGAAACACCATATATTTT. Residues: CASSQDNFSGNTIYF.

This clonotype was recorded once. The chain carries TRBV9 and TRBJ2-2, with TRBD1 matching over 7 bases. Trimming at V came to 0 bases and at J to 5 bases, leaving 4 bases not matched to a gene. This CDR3 region has 15 residues. Germline-derived CDR1 and CDR2 are SGDLS and YYNGEE. The CDR3 here is CASSVEARGTGELFF. CDR3 DNA: TGTGCCAGCAGCGTAGAGGCCAGGGGGACCGGGGAGCTGTTTTTT.

This clonotype came up a few times. V and J are TRBV29-1 and TRBJ2-7, with 9 nucleotides matching TRBD2. This CDR3 contains 14 residues. The germline V gene has CDR1 SQVTM and CDR2 ANQGSEA. Trimming removed 4 bases from V and 2 bases from J; junction bases left unmatched: 6. CDR3 sequence (DNA): TGCAGCGTTGTAATTAGCGGGGGTGCCTACGAGCAGTACTTC. This codes for CSVVISGGAYEQYF.

This clonotype occurred a few times. V gene TRBV20-1 combines with J gene TRBJ2-7; unclear D gene. The V and J ends lost 1 base and 1 base respectively, with 11 bases between them. This CDR3 spans 14 amino acids. Germline V gene sequence: CDR1 DFQATT, CDR2 SNEGSKA (reference sequence). CDR3 region: CSARGPLISYEQYF. The DNA of the CDR3 is TGCAGTGCTAGAGGACCTCTGATTTCCTACGAGCAGTACTTC.

This clonotype was seen once. V usage is TRBV5-1 and J usage is TRBJ1-2, with no clear D. V dropped 0 bases and J dropped 8 bases, with 14 bases sitting between them. The CDR3 is made up of 14 amino acids. Per the germline V gene, CDR1 is SGHRS and CDR2 is YFSETQ. CDR3 region: CASSLAGPTGGYTF. In DNA form, the CDR3 reads TGCGCCAGCAGCTTGGCCGGGCCCACTGGGGGCTACACCTTC.

The chain recombines TRBV7-9 with TRBJ2-7, with D unclear. V was trimmed by 4 bases and J by 4 bases, leaving 8 bases between them. The V gene's germline CDR1 is SEHNR and CDR2 FQNEAQ (reference sequence). The CDR3 loop spans 12 amino acids. CDR3 amino acids: CASSWVAYEQYF. The CDR3 DNA reads TGTGCCAGCAGCTGGGTAGCATACGAGCAGTACTTC.

The table lists this clonotype with many counts. The chain employs TRBV30 and TRBJ2-1; D is unresolved. V lost 3 bases to trimming and J lost 9 bases, with 9 bases between them. From germline, CDR1 is GTSNPN and CDR2 SVGIG (reference sequence). The CDR3 contains 11 residues. CDR3: CAWRATVEQFF. The DNA of the CDR3 is TGTGCCTGGAGGGCCACGGTTGAGCAGTTCTTC.

The genes are TRBV7-2 and TRBJ2-1; 13 bases align to TRBD2. The CDR3 spans 16 residues. The V gene's germline CDR1 is SGHTA and CDR2 FQGNSA. Unmatched junction bases numbered 9, after V lost 5 bases and J lost 8 bases. Written as DNA, the CDR3 is TGTGCCAGCAGCCCCGGACTAGCGGGAGTAGGCTATGAGCAGTTCTTC. It specifies CASSPGLAGVGYEQFF.

The gene calls are TRBV10-3 and TRBJ2-7, with 7 bases fitting TRBD1. From germline, CDR1 is ENHRY and CDR2 SYGVKD. The CDR3 consists of 12 residues. V lost 6 bases, J lost 3 bases, and 2 bases stayed unmatched. The CDR3 here is CAIRGDSYEQYF. The CDR3 DNA sequence: TGTGCCATCAGGGGGGACAGCTACGAGCAGTACTTC.

J is TRBJ2-1 and V is TRBV12-3 or TRBV12-4, with 8 bases aligning to TRBD1. The CDR3 runs 16 residues. The junction had 10 bases not matched to a gene; V was cut back by 5 bases and J by 4 bases. The CDR3 DNA is TGTGCCAGCAGTCGAAGCCCGCGACAGGGGTACAATGAGCAGTTCTTC. Translated: CASSRSPRQGYNEQFF.

This chain joins TRBV20-1 and TRBJ2-3; 7 bases agree with TRBD2. The germline V gene encodes CDR1 DFQATT and CDR2 SNEGSKA (reference sequence). The J segment lost 4 bases and the V segment lost 5 bases, leaving 15 bases of the junction unmatched. This CDR3 comprises 16 residues. The DNA of the CDR3 is TGCAGTGCTCGCCCTCCGGGGGGAGCTCAGGCAGATACGCAGTATTTT. This encodes CSARPPGGAQADTQYF.

The chain combines TRBV6-1 with TRBJ2-3, with D hard to call. With 2 bases removed from V and 6 bases from J, the gap between germline ends came to 9 bases. The CDR3 has 13 residues. Germline assignment: CDR1 MNHNS and CDR2 SASEGT. CDR3 sequence: CASSENPRDTQYF. Here the CDR3 DNA reads TGTGCCAGCAGTGAAAACCCACGGGATACGCAGTATTTT.

The V call is TRBV6-5, the J call TRBJ1-1; D possibly corresponds to TRBD1 (5 bases). The CDR3 extends over 14 amino acids. Germline CDR1 MNHEY, CDR2 SVGAGI. Trimming removed 5 bases at V and 0 bases at J, with 10 bases between. The CDR3 here is CASSTDSLNTEAFF. The CDR3 DNA reads as TGTGCCAGCAGTACCGACAGCCTGAACACTGAAGCTTTCTTT.

The chain is built from TRBV4-2 and TRBJ2-5; TRBD1 matches 9 bases. V shed 0 bases, J shed 2 bases, and the junction held 4 bases outside the gene matches. Germline V gene sequence: CDR1 LGHNA, CDR2 YNFKEQ. The CDR3 sequence is 16 residues long. The CDR3 bases are TGTGCCAGCAGCCAAGAAGGGACAGGGACGCAAGAGACCCAGTACTTC. Its protein product is CASSQEGTGTQETQYF.

This clonotype was seen a handful of times. The rearrangement joins TRBV5-1 to TRBJ2-1; the D gene is possibly TRBD1 (5 bases). V lost 5 bases to trimming and J lost 5 bases, with 11 bases between them. The germline V gene has CDR1 SGHRS and CDR2 YFSETQ. This CDR3 has 13 amino acids. The chain's CDR3 is CASSKGHNNEQFF. CDR3 DNA sequence: TGCGCCAGCAGTAAGGGGCACAACAATGAGCAGTTCTTC.

This clonotype came up a few times. The rearrangement links TRBV6-1 to TRBJ2-2; D uncertain. The CDR3 consists of 14 residues. Germline CDR1 MNHNS, CDR2 SASEGT. Trimming removed 4 bases at V and 4 bases at J, with 10 bases between. CDR3 coding DNA: TGTGCCAGCAGTGCGTCCGGTAGCACCGGGGAGCTGTTTTTT. Amino acids: CASSASGSTGELFF.

This clonotype has more than one count but fewer than ten. The chain employs TRBV7-9 and TRBJ2-2; D call uncertain. This CDR3 has 9 amino acids. Looked up from germline, CDR1 is SEHNR and CDR2 is FQNEAQ (reference sequence). V was shortened by 5 bases and J by 16 bases, with 8 bases between the two germline ends. The CDR3 coding sequence is TGTGCCAGCAGCCCCCCGGAGTTTTTT. Residues: CASSPPEFF.

This clonotype showed up just a few times. The CDR3 loop is CASSEEGGYTF. The CDR3, as DNA: TGCGCCAGCAGTGAGGAGGGGGGCTACACCTTC. V is TRBV10-2 and J is TRBJ1-2, with a tentative D call TRBD1 (5 bases). CDR3 length: 11 amino acids. Trimming removed 2 bases from V and 8 bases from J, with 6 bases in between. CDR1 and CDR2 from the germline V gene are WSHSY and SAAADI.

The J gene is TRBJ1-4, the V gene TRBV12-3 or TRBV12-4; 8 nucleotides line up with TRBD1. Trimming took 4 bases from V and 3 from J; bases not matched to a gene: 4. The CDR3 covers 15 residues. The CDR3 region has the DNA TGTGCCAGCAGTTGGACAGGGACGGCTAATGAAAAACTGTTTTTT. Residues: CASSWTGTANEKLFF.

This clonotype was picked up a small number of times. The chain combines TRBV11-1 with TRBJ2-6; 10 bases are shared with TRBD2. CDR1 is SGHAT and CDR2 is FQDESV in the germline V gene (reference sequence). CDR3 length: 18 amino acids. V trimming: 2 bases; J trimming: 4 bases; junction bases outside the gene matches: 8. CDR3 region: CASSLKAGGASGANVLTF. The CDR3 nucleotides read TGTGCCAGCAGCTTAAAAGCGGGAGGGGCCTCGGGGGCCAACGTCCTGACTTTC.

This clonotype was observed a few times. This rearrangement joins TRBV5-1 to TRBJ2-2; D is perhaps TRBD2 (5 bases). The CDR3 spans 14 residues. Germline CDR1 and CDR2: SGHRS and YFSETQ. The V and J ends lost 3 bases and 7 bases respectively, with 13 bases between them. The CDR3 reads CASSSLGVGGELFF. CDR3 DNA: TGCGCCAGCAGCTCACTAGGAGTGGGCGGGGAGCTGTTTTTT.

This clonotype has only a few counts. The J gene is TRBJ2-1, the V gene TRBV27; D is perhaps TRBD1 (5 bases). The CDR3 runs 18 residues. Germline V lookup: CDR1 MNHEY, CDR2 SMNVEV (reference sequence). V was trimmed by 3 bases and J by 8 bases, leaving 26 bases between them. The CDR3 DNA sequence: TGTGCCAGCAGTTTGCGGCCGTGGGCGATCGCCACCAGGGATGAGCAGTTCTTC. Translated: CASSLRPWAIATRDEQFF.

This clonotype was counted at least ten times. J is TRBJ2-7 and V is TRBV20-1, with D perhaps TRBD2 (6 bases). The CDR3 contains 14 residues. V lost 3 bases, J lost 3 bases, and 15 bases lay in between. Germline V gives CDR1 DFQATT, CDR2 SNEGSKA (reference sequence). CDR3: CSASRTSNFYEQYF. Written as DNA, the CDR3 is TGCAGTGCTAGTCGCACTAGCAATTTCTACGAGCAGTACTTC.

This clonotype was seen many times. Compared with germline, one end of the junction differs, possibly owing to a read error. J is TRBJ2-1 and V is TRBV4-3; perhaps D is TRBD1 or TRBD2 (5 bases each). The CDR3 covers 14 residues. Germline CDR1 is LGHNA and CDR2 is YSLEER. CDR3 in amino acids: CASSEEGRYNEQFF. The CDR3 DNA reads TGCGCCAGCAGCGAAGAGGGACGATACAATGAGCAGTTCTTC.